This T cell receptor beta chain was obtained from a study of CD8+ T cells in alopecia areata. It was cDNA, reverse transcribed from extracted RNA, that served as the sequencing template. The repertoire was sequenced with immunoSEQ multiplex PCR; TCRdb's copy has only in-frame clones and lacks some. The data hold about 110,000 clones, with under 65% observed a single time. The CDR3 contains 12 residues. V lost 0 bases and J lost 5, with 4 bases in between. Per the germline V gene, CDR1 is PRHDT and CDR2 is FYEKMQ (reference sequence). This clone was detected once. Other DNA sequences of this sample code for an identical CDR3. PBMCs provided sorted CD4+ and CD8+ T cells.

This sequence joins TRBV13 and TRBJ2-5; D call uncertain. The receptor was isolated from a human donor with alopecia areata. Sequencing was carried out using NKG2D-low CD8+ T cells sorted from blood. CDR3 DNA: TGTGCCAGCAGCTTAGGTGTCGAGACCCAGTACTTC. Its translation is CASSLGVETQYF. The full variable domain, with the rest looked up from reference TRBV13 and TRBJ2-5, is AAGVIQSPRHLIKEKRETATLKCYPIPRHDTVYWYQQGPGQDPQFLISFYEKMQSDKGSIPDRFSAQQFSDYHSELNMSSLELGDSALYFCASSLGVETQYFGPGTRLLVL.